This T cell receptor beta chain was obtained from a study of T cell responses to AZD1222 COVID-19 vaccine. Study-level points and caveats: Nearly half of the spike-specific TCRs reportedly recognize variant regions that carry no mutations. The number of AZD1222 recipients seropositive at baseline was only five to seven.

With V trimmed by 5 bases and J by 3 bases, 4 bases remained unmatched. Germline V gene sequence: CDR1 MNHEY, CDR2 SMNVEV (reference sequence). The CDR3 has 14 residues. A note on this clone: Its antigen remains unidentified.

The data were produced by immunoSEQ multiplex PCR, yet TCRdb's version contains in-frame clones alone and is incomplete. Here the sample spans 110,000 or so clones, roughly 91% being singletons. The clonotype was recovered from an adult who received the AZD1222 COVID-19 vaccine. Material: peripheral blood, obtained 28 days after the second AZD1222 dose. J is TRBJ2-3 and V is TRBV27, with 8 bases identical to TRBD2. The CDR3 region is CASSLLAGTDTQYF. In nucleotides, the CDR3 is TGTGCCAGCAGTCTTTTAGCGGGAACAGATACGCAGTATTTT.